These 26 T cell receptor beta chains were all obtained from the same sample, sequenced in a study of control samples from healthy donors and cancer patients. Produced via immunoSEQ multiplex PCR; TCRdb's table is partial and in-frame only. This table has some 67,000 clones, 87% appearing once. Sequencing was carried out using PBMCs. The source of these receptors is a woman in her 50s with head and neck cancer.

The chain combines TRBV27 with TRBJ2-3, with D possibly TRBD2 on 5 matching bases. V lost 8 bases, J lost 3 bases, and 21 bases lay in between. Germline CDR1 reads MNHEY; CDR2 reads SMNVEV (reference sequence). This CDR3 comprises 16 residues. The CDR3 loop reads CASRKKLVMGTDTQYF. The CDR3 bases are TGTGCCAGCCGCAAAAAACTAGTCATGGGGACAGATACGCAGTATTTT.

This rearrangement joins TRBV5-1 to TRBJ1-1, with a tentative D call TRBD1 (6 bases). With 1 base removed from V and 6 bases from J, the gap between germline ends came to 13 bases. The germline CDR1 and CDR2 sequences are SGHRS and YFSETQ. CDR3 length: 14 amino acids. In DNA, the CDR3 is TGCGCCAGCAGCTTGCGGGGGGGCGGTTCTGAAGCTTTCTTT. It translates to CASSLRGGGSEAFF.

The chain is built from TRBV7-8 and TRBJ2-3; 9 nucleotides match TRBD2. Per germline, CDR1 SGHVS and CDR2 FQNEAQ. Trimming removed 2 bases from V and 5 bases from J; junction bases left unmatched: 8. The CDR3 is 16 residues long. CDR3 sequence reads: CASSLRSSGVLDTQYF. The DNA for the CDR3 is TGTGCCAGCAGCTTACGTTCTAGCGGGGTTTTAGATACGCAGTATTTT. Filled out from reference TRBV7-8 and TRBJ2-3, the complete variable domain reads GAGVSQSPRYKVAKRGQDVALRCDPISGHVSLFWYQQALGQGPEFLTYFQNEAQLDKSGLPSDRFFAERPEGSVSTLKIQRTQQEDSAVYLCASSLRSSGVLDTQYFGPGTRLTVL.

CDR3 nucleotides: TGTGCCAGCAGCGTAAGTGACAGGGATAATTCACCCCTCCACTTT. Its translation is CASSVSDRDNSPLHF. The chain links TRBV9 to TRBJ1-6; 7 nucleotides line up with TRBD1. Germline CDR1 reads SGDLS; CDR2 reads YYNGEE. The CDR3 is 15 amino acids. The V and J ends lost 1 base and 5 bases, in that order; junction bases with no gene match: 3.

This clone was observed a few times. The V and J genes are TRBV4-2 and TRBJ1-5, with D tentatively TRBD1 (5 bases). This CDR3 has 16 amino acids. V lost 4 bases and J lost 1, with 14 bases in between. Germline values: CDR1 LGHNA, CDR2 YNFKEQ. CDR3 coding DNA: TGTGCCAGCAGCCCCCTGACGGGGGGAAGCAATCAGCCCCAGCATTTT. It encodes CASSPLTGGSNQPQHF.

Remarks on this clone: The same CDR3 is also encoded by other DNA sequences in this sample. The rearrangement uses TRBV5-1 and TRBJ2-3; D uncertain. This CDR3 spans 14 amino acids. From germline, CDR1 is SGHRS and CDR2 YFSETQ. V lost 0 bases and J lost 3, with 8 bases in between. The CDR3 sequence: CASSLGLGTDTQYF. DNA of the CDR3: TGCGCCAGCAGCTTGGGGCTTGGGACAGATACGCAGTATTTT. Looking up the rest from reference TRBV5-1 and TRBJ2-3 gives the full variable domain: KAGVTQTPRYLIKTRGQQVTLSCSPISGHRSVSWYQQTPGQGLQFLFEYFSETQRNKGNFPGRFSGRQFSNSRSEMNVSTLELGDSALYLCASSLGLGTDTQYFGPGTRLTVL.

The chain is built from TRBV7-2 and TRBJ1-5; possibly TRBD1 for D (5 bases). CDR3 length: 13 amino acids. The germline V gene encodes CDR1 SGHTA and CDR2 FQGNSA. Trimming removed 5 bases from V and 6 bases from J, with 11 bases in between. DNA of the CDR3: TGTGCCAGCAGCCAGGGAAGAATTCAGCCCCAGCATTTT. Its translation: CASSQGRIQPQHF. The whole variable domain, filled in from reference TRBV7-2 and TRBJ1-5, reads GAGVSQSPSNKVTEKGKDVELRCDPISGHTALYWYRQSLGQGLEFLIYFQGNSAPDKSGLPSDRFSAERTGGSVSTLTIQRTQQEDSAVYLCASSQGRIQPQHFGDGTRLSIL.

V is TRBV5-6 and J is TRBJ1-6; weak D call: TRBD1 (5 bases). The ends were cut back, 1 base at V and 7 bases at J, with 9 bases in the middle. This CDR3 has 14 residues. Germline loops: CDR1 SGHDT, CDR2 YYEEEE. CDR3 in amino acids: CASSLRQPNSPLHF. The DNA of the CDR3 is TGTGCCAGCAGCTTGCGACAGCCAAATTCACCCCTCCACTTT.

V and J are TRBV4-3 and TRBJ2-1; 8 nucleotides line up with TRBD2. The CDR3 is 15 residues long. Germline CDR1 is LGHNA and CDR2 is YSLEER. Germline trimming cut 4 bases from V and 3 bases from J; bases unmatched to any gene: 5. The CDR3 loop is CASSPRGGLYNEQFF. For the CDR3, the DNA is TGCGCCAGCAGCCCTCGGGGGGGCCTCTACAATGAGCAGTTCTTC.

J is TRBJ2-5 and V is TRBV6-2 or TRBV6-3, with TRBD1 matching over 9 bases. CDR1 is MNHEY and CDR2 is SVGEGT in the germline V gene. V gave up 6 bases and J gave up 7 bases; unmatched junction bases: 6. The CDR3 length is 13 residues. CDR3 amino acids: CASSAGQGRTQYF. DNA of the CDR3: TGTGCCAGCAGCGCGGGACAGGGAAGGACCCAGTACTTC.

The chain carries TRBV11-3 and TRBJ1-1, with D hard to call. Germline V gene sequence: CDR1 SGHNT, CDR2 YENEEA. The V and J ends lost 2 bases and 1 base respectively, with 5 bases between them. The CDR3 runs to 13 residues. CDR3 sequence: CASSLRTNTEAFF. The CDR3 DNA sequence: TGTGCCAGCAGCTTACGAACGAACACTGAAGCTTTCTTT. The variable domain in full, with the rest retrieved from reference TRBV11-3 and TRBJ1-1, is EAGVVQSPRYKIIEKKQPVAFWCNPISGHNTLYWYLQNLGQGPELLIRYENEEAVDDSQLPKDRFSAERLKGVDSTLKIQPAELGDSAVYLCASSLRTNTEAFFGQGTRLTVV.

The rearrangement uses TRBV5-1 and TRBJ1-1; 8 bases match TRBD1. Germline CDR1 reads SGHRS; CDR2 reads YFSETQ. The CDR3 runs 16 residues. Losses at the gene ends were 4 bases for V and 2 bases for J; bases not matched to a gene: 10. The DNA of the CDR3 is TGCGCCAGCAGCGTAGGCAGGGGGCAAATCAACACTGAAGCTTTCTTT. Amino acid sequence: CASSVGRGQINTEAFF.

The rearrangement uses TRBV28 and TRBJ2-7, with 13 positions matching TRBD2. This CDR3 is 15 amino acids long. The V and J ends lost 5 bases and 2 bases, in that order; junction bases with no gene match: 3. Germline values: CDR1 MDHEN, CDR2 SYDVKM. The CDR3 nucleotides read TGTGCCAGCAGTCATACTAGCGGGGGGGCCTACGAGCAGTACTTC. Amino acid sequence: CASSHTSGGAYEQYF.

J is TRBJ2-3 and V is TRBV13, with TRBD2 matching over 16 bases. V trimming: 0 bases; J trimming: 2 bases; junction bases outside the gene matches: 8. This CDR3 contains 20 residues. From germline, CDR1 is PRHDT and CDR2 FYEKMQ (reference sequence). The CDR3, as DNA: TGTGCCAGCAGCTTAGGTTCCGGGACTAGCGGGGGGGCATACACAGATACGCAGTATTTT. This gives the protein CASSLGSGTSGGAYTDTQYF.

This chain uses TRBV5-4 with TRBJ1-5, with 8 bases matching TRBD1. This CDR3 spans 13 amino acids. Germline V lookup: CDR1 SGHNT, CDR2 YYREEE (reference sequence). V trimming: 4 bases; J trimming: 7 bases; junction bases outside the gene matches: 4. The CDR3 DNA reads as TGTGCCAGCAGCACCGGACAGGGCCAGCCCCAGCATTTT. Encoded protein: CASSTGQGQPQHF.

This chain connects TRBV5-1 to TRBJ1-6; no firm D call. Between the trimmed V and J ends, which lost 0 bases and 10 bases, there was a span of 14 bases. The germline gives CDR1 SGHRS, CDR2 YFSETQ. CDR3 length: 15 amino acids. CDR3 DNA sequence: TGCGCCAGCAGCTTGGTTGGAGGGCAGGAATCACCCCTCCACTTT. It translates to CASSLVGGQESPLHF.

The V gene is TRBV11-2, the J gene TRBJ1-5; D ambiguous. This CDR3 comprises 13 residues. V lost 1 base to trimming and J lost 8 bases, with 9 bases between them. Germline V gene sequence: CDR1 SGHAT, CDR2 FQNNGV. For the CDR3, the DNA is TGTGCCAGCAGCTTAGGCCCCGATAAGCCCCAGCATTTT. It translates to CASSLGPDKPQHF.

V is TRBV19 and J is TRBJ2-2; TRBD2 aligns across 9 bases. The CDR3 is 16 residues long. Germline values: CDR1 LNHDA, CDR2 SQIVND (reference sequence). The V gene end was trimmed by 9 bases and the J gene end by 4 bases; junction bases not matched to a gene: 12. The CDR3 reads CASAGKRGDFTGELFF. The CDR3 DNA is TGTGCCAGCGCCGGGAAGCGGGGGGATTTCACCGGGGAGCTGTTTTTT. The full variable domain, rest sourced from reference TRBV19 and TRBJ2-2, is DGGITQSPKYLFRKEGQNVTLSCEQNLNHDAMYWYRQDPGQGLRLIYYSQIVNDFQKGDIAEGYSVSREKKESFPLTVTSAQKNPTAFYLCASAGKRGDFTGELFFGEGSRLTVL.

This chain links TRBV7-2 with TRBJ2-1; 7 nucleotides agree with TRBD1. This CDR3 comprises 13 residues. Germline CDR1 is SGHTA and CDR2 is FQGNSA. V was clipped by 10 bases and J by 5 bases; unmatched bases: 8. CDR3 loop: CATGITGDNEQFF. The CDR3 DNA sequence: TGTGCCACCGGGATAACAGGGGACAATGAGCAGTTCTTC.

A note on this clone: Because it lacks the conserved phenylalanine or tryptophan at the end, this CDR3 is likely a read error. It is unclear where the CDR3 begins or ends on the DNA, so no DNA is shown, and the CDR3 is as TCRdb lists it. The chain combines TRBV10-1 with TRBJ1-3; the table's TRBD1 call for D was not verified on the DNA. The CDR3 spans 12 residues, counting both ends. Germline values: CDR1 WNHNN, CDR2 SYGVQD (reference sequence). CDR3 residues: CASSESPPGTQT.

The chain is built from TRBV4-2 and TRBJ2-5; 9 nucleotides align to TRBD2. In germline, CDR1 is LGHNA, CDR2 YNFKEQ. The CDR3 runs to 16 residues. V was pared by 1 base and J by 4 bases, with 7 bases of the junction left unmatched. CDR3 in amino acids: CASSQGGAGGPETQYF. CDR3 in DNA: TGTGCCAGCAGCCAAGGGGGTGCGGGGGGGCCAGAGACCCAGTACTTC.

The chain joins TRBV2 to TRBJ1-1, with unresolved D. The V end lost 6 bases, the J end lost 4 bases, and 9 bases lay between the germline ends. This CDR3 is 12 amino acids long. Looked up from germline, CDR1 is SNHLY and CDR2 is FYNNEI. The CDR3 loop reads CASRPVRTEAFF. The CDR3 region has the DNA TGTGCCAGCAGGCCAGTTCGCACTGAAGCTTTCTTT.

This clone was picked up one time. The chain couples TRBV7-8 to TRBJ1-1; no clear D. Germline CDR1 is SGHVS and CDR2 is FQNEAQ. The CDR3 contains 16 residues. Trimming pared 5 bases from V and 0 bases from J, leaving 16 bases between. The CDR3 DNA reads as TGTGCCAGCAGCCCCCGAGACGGCAGATTGAACACTGAAGCTTTCTTT. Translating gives CASSPRDGRLNTEAFF.

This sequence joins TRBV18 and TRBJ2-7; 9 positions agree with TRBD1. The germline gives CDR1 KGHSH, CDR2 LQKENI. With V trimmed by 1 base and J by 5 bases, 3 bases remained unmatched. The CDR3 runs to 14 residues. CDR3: CASSPLGQGDEQYF. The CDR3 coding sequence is TGTGCCAGCTCACCACTGGGACAGGGAGACGAGCAGTACTTC. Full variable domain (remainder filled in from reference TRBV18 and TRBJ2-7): NAGVMQNPRHLVRRRGQEARLRCSPMKGHSHVYWYRQLPEEGLKFMVYLQKENIIDESGMPKERFSAEFPKEGPSILRIQQVVRGDSAAYFCASSPLGQGDEQYFGPGTRLTVT.

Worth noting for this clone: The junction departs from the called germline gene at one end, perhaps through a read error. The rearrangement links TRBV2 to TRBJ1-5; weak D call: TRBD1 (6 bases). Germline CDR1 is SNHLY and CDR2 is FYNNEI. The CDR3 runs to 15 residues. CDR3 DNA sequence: TGTGCCAGCAGTGAAATTGGGACACGTAATCGGCCCCAGCATTTT. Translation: CASSEIGTRNRPQHF.

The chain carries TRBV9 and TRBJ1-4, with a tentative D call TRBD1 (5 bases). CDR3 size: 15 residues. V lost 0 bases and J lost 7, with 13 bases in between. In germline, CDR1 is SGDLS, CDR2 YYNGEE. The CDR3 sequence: CASSVAAGLTEKLFF. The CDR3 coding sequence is TGTGCCAGCAGCGTAGCGGCAGGGCTGACTGAAAAACTGTTTTTT. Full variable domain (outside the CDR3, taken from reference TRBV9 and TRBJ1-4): DSGVTQTPKHLITATGQRVTLRCSPRSGDLSVYWYQQSLDQGLQFLIQYYNGEERAKGNILERFSAQQFPDLHSELNLSSLELGDSALYFCASSVAAGLTEKLFFGSGTQLSVL.